The present TCR beta chain was sequenced within a study of blood T cell repertoires in COVID-19. Assay used: immunoSEQ multiplex PCR; TCRdb lists only in-frame clones, some missing. The table lists approximately 150,000 clones, approximately 89% of them singletons. CDR1 SGHKS and CDR2 YYEKEE come from the germline V gene (reference sequence). With V trimmed by 2 bases and J by 5 bases, 2 bases remained unmatched. The CDR3 runs to 14 residues. Sequencing was carried out using peripheral blood. This sequence was found in a human donor in a cohort sampled during active COVID-19. The V call is TRBV5-5, the J call TRBJ1-4; 8 nucleotides match TRBD1. The CDR3 sequence: CASSFRQGNEKLFF. CDR3 DNA: TGTGCCAGCAGCTTTCGACAGGGGAATGAAAAACTGTTTTTT.